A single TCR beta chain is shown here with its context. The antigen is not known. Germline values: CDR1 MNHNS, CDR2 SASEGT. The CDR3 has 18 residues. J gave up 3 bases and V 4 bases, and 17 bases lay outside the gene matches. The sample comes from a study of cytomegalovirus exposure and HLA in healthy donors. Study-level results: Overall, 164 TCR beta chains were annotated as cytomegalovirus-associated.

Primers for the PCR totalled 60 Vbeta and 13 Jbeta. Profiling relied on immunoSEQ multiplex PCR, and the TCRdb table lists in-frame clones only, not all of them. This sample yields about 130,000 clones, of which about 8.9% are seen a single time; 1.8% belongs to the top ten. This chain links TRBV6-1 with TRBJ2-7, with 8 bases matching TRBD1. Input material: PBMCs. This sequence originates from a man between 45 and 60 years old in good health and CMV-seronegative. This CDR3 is CASSGWTGQTRPNYEQYF. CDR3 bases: TGTGCCAGCAGTGGGTGGACAGGGCAAACACGGCCGAACTACGAGCAGTACTTC.